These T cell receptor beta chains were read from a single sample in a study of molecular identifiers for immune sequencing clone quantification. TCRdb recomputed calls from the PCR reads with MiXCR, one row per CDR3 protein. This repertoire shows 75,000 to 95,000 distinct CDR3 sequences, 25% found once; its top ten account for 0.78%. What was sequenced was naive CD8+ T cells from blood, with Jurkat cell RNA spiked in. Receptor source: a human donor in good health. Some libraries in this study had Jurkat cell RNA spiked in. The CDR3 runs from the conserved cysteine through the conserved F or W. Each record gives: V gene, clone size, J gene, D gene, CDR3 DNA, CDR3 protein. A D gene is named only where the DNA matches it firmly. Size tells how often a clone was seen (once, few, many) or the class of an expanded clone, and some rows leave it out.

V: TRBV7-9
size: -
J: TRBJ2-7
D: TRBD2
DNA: TGTGCCAGCAGCGCCAGACTAGCTAAAGCCTACGAGCAGTACTTC
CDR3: CASSARLAKAYEQYF

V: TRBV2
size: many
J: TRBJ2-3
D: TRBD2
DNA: TGTGCCAGCACAGAACTTCCTAGCGGGGGGCCTGGAGATACGCAGTATTTT
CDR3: CASTELPSGGPGDTQYF

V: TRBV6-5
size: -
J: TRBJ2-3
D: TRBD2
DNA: TGTGCCAGCAGGGCCGGGACTAGCAGCACAGATACGCAGTATTTT
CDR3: CASRAGTSSTDTQYF

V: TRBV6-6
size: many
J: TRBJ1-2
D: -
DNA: TGTGCCAGCAGCCCCACCGGGGGGGGGGCGGGCTATGGCTACACCTTC
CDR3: CASSPTGGGAGYGYTF

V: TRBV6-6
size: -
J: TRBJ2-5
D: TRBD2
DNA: TGTGCCAGCCGTTACTCGCCGGGCCTAGCGGGACAAGCGCCCCAGTACTTC
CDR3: CASRYSPGLAGQAPQYF

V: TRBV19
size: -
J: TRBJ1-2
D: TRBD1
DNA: TGTGCCAGTAGCCTTACGTTACAGGGGTCGTATGGCTGCACCTTC
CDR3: CASSLTLQGSYGCTF

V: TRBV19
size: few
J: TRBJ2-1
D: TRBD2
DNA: TGTGCCAGCAGGACTAGCGGGTACAATGAGCAGTTCTTC
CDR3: CASRTSGYNEQFF

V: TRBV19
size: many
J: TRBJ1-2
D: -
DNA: TGTGCCAGTAGTCTCCTAGACGGAGGGGGCTACACCTTC
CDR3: CASSLLDGGGYTF

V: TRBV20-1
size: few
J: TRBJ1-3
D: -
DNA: TGCAGTGCTAGAATAGACCGCTCTGGAAACACCATATATTTT
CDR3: CSARIDRSGNTIYF

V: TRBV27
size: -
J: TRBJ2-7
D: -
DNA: TGTGCCAGCAGTTTATCCCAGGGGACCCCCTACGAGCAGTACTTC
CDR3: CASSLSQGTPYEQYF

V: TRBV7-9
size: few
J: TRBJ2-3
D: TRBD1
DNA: TGTGCCAGTAAGGACAGGGGGCTCCGGACAGATACGCAGTATTTT
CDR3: CASKDRGLRTDTQYF

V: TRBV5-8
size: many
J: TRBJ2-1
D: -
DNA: TGTGCCAGCACCTTGTCCTGGAGATATGAGCAGTTCTTC
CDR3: CASTLSWRYEQFF

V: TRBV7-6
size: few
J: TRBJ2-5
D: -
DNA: TGTGCCAGCAGCTTCAATATCCGGGAACCAGAGACCCAGTACTTC
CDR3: CASSFNIREPETQYF

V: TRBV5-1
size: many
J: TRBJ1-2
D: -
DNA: TGCGCCAGCAGCTTGGAGGGTAGCTATGGCTACACCTTC
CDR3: CASSLEGSYGYTF

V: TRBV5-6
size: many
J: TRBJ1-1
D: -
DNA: TGTGCCAGCAGTGCCGGGGACACTGAAGCTTTCTTT
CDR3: CASSAGDTEAFF

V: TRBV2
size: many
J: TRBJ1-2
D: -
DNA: TGTGCCAGCAGTAACGACAGGAGTACTAACTATGGCTACACCTTC
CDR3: CASSNDRSTNYGYTF

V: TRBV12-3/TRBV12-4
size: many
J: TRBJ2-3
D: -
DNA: TGTGCCTCACGGCAGGGGTCAGATACGCAGTATTTT
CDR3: CASRQGSDTQYF

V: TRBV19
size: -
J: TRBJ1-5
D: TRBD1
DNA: TGTGCCAGTACCCATGGGACAGGGGGCAATCAGCCCCAGCATTTT
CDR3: CASTHGTGGNQPQHF

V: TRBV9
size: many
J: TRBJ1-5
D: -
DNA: TGTGCCAGCAGCGTAGATGGGGGACAGCCCCAGCATTTT
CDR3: CASSVDGGQPQHF

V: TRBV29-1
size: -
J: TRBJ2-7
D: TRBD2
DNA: TGCAGCGTTCGGCTAGCGGTTTCCTACGAGCAGTACTTC
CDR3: CSVRLAVSYEQYF

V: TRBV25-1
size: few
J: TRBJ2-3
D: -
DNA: TGTGCCAGCAGTGAATATACAGATACGCAGTATTTT
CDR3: CASSEYTDTQYF

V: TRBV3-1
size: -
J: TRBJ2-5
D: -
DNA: TGTGCCAGCAGCCAAGCGGGGGTGGTAGAGCCCCAGTACTTC
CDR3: CASSQAGVVEPQYF

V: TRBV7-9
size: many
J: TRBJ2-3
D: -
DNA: TGTGCCAGCCTGCCAGGCACAGATACGCAGTATTTT
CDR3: CASLPGTDTQYF

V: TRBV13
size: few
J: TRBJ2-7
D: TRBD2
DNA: TGTGCCAGCAGCTTTCTGGGAGGGGCCGGCTACGAGCAGTACTTC
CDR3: CASSFLGGAGYEQYF

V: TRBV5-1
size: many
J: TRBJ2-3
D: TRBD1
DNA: TGCGCCAGCAGCTTGGTGACAGGGGCCGGAGAAACAGATACGCAGTATTTT
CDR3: CASSLVTGAGETDTQYF

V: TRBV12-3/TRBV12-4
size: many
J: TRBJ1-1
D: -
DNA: TGTGCCAGCAGTTTAGGGGTGACTGAAGCTTTCTTT
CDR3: CASSLGVTEAFF